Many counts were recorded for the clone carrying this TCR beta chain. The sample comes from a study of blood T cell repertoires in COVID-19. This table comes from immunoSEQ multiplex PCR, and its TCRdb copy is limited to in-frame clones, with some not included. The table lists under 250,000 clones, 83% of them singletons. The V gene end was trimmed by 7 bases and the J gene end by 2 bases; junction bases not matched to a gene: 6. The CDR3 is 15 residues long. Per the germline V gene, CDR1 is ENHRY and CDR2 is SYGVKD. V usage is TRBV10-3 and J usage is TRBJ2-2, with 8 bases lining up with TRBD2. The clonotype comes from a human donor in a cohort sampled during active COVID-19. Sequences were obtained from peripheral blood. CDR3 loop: CAIKNSGVNTGELFF. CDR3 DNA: TGTGCCATCAAAAATAGCGGGGTAAACACCGGGGAGCTGTTTTTT.